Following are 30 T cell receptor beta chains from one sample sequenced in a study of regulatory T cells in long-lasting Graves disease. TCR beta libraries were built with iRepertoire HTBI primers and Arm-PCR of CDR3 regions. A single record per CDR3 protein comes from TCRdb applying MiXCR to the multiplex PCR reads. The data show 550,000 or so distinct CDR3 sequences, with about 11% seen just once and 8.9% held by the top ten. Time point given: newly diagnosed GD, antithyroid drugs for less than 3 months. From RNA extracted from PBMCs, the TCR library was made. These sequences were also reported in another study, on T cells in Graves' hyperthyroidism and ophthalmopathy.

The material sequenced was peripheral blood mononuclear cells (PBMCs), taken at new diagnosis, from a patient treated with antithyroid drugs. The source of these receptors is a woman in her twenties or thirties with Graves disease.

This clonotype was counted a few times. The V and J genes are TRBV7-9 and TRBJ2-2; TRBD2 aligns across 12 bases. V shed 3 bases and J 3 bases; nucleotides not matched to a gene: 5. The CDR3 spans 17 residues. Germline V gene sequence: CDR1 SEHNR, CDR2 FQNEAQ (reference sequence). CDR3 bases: TGTGCCAGCAGCTTTGGACTAGCGGGGACTGACACCGGGGAGCTGTTTTTT. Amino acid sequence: CASSFGLAGTDTGELFF.

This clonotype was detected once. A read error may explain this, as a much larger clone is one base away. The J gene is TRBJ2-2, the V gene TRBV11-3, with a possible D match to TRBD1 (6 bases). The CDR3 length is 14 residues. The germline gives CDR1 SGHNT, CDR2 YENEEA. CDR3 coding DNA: TGTACCAGCAGACCAGGGGATGTTACCGGGGAGCTGTTTTTT. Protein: CTSRPGDVTGELFF.

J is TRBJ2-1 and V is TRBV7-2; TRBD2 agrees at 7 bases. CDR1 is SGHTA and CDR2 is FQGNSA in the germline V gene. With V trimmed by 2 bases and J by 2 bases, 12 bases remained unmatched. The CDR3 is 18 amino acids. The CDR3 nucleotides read TGTGCCAGCAGCTTATCCTCAGGACTAGAGATTACCTACAATGAGCAGTTCTTC. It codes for CASSLSSGLEITYNEQFF.

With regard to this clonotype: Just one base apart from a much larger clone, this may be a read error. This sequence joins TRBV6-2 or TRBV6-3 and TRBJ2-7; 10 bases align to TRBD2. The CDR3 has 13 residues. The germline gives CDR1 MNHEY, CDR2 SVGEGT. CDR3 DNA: TGTGCCAGTCGTCTAGCGGGAGCCTACGAGCAGTGCTTC. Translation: CASRLAGAYEQCF.

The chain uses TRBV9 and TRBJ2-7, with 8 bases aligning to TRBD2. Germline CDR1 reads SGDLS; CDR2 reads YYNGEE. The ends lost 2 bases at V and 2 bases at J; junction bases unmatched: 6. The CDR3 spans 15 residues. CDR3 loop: CASSVTSGATYEQYF. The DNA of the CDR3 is TGTGCCAGCAGCGTTACTAGCGGCGCGACCTACGAGCAGTACTTC.

The chain's CDR3 is CASSIQSGLGDTQYF. DNA of the CDR3: TGTGCCAGCAGCATACAGTCCGGGCTAGGAGATACGCAGTATTTT. The chain joins TRBV13 to TRBJ2-3; D unresolved. CDR3 length equals 15 residues. Germline CDR1 is PRHDT and CDR2 is FYEKMQ (reference sequence). Deletions cut 5 bases from V and 5 bases from J, with 17 bases between. Combining the CDR3 with reference TRBV13 and TRBJ2-3 gives the whole variable domain AAGVIQSPRHLIKEKRETATLKCYPIPRHDTVYWYQQGPGQDPQFLISFYEKMQSDKGSIPDRFSAQQFSDYHSELNMSSLELGDSALYFCASSIQSGLGDTQYFGPGTRLTVL.

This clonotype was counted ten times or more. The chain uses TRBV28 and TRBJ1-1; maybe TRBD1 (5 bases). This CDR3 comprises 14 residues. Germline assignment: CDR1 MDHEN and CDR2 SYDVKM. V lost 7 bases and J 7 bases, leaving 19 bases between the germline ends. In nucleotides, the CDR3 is TGTGCCAGCATAAGGATGGGTGGGGCGCGTGAAGCTTTCTTT. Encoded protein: CASIRMGGAREAFF.

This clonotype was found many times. CDR3 DNA sequence: TGTGCCAGCAGCGTAGAGGCGGGATCGGGATATACGCAGTATTTT. It translates to CASSVEAGSGYTQYF. The chain combines TRBV9 with TRBJ2-3; possible D gene TRBD2, 6 bases. CDR1 is SGDLS, CDR2 YYNGEE, per germline. The ends were cut back, 0 bases at V and 7 bases at J, with 15 bases in the middle. The CDR3 loop spans 15 amino acids.

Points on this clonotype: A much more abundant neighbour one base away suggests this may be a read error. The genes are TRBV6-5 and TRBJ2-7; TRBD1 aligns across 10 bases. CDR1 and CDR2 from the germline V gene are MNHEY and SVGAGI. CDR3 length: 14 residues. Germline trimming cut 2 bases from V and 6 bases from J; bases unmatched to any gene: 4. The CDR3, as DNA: TGTGCCAGCAGTTACGAGACAGGGGGCGTCGAGCAGTACTTC. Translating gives CASSYETGGVEQYF.

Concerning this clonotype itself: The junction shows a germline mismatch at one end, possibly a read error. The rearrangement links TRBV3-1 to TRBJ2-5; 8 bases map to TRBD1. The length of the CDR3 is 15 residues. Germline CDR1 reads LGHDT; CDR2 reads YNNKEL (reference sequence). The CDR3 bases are TGTGCCAGCGGCCAAGATAAGGACAGGGTCAATGAGCAGTACTTC. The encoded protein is CASGQDKDRVNEQYF.

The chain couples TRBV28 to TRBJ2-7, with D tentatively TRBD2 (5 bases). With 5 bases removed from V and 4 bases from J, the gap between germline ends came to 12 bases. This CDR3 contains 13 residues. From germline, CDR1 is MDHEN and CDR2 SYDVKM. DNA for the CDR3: TGTGCCAGCAGTGCCACCCGGGGTTACGAGCAGTACTTC. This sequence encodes CASSATRGYEQYF.

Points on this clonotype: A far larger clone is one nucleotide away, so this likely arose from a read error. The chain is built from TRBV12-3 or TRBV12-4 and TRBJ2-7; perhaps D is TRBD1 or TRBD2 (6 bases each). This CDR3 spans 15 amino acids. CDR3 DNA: TGTGCCAGCAGTTTTAAGGGGGGCTCGGCGGATGAGCGGTTCTTC. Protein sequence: CASSFKGGSADERFF.

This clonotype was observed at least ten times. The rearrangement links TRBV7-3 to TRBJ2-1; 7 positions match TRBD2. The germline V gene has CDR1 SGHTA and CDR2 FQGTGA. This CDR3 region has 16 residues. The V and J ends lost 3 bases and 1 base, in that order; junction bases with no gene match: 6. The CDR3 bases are TGTGCCAGCAGCTTGGGTCTAGCGGCTTCCTACAATGAGCAGTTCTTC. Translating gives CASSLGLAASYNEQFF.

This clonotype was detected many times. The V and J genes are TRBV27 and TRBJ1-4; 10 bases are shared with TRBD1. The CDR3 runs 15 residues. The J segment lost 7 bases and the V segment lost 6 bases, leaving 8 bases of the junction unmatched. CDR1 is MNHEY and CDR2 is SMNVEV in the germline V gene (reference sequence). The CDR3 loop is CASSQFGTGVEKLFF. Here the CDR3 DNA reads TGTGCCAGCAGCCAGTTCGGGACAGGGGTTGAAAAACTGTTTTTT.

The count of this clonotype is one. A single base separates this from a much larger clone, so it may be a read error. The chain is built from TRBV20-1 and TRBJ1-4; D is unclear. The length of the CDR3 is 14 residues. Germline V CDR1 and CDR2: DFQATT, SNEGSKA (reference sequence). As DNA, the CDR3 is TGCAGTGCTTCGCCTAGAGGGTTTAATGAAAAAGTGTTTTTT. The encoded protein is CSASPRGFNEKVFF.

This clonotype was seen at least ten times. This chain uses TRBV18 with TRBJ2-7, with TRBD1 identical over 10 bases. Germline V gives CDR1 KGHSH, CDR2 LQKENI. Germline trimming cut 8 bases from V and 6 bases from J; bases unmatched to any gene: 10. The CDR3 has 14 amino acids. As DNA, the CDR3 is TGTGCCAGCAGTCGGGACAGGGGTTTGTCCGAGCAGTACTTC. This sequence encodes CASSRDRGLSEQYF.

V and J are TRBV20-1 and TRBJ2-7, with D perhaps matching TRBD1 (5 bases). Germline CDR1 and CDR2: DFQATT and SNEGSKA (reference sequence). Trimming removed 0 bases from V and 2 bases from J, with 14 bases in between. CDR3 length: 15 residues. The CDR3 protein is CSARDLARATYEQYF. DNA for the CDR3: TGCAGTGCTAGAGATCTGGCCAGGGCTACCTACGAGCAGTACTTC.

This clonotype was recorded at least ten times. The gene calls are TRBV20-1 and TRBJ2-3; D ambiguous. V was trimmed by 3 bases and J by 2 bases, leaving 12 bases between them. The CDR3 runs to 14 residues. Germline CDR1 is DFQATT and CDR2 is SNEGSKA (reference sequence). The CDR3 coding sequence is TGCAGTGCTAGTTCCGTTCGAAACACAGATACGCAGTATTTT. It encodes CSASSVRNTDTQYF.

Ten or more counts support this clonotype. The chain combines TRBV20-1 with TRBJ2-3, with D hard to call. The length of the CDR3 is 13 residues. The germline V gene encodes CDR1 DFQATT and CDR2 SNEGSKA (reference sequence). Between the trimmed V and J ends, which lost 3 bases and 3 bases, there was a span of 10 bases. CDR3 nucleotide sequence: TGCAGTGCTAGCGTCGTCCCAACAGATACGCAGTATTTT. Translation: CSASVVPTDTQYF.

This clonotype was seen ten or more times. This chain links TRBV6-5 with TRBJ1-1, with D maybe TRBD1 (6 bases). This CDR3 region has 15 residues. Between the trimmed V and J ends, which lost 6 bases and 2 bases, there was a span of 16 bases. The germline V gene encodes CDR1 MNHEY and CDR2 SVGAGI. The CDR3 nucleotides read TGTGCCAGCAGGGACTCGAGGGGGGGTAACACTGAAGCTTTCTTT. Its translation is CASRDSRGGNTEAFF.

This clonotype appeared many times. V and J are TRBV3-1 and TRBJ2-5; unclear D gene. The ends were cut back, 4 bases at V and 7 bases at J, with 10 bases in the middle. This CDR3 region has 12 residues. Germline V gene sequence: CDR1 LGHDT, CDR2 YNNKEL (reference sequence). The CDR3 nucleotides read TGTGCCAGCAGCCCGCGCCGAGGGACCCAGTACTTC. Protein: CASSPRRGTQYF.

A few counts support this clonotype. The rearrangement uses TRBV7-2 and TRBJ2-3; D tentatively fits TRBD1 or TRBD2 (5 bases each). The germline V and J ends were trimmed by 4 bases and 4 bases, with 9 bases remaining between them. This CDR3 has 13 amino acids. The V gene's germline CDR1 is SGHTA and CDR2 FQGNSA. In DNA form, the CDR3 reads TGTGCCAGCAGCTCAGGGACGCCAGATACGCAGTATTTT. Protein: CASSSGTPDTQYF.

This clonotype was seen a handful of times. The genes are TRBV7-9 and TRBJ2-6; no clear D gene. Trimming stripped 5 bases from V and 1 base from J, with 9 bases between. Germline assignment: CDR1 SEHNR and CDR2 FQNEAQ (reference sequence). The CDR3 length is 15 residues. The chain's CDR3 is CASSPPFSGANVLTF. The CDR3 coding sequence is TGTGCCAGCAGCCCACCGTTTTCTGGGGCCAACGTCCTGACTTTC.

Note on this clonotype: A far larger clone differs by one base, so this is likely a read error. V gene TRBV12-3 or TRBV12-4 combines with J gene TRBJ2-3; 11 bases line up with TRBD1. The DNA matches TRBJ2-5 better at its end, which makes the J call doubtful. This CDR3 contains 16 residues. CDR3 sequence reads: CASRQWGTGGTETQYF. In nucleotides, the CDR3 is TGTGCCAGCAGACAATGGGGGACAGGGGGTACAGAGACCCAGTACTTC.

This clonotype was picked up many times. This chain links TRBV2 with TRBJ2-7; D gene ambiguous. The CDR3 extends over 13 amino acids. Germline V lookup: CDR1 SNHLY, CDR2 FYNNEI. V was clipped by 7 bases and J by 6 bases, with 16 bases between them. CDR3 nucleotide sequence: TGTGCCAGCAAGGTAAAGTTTCTGGCCGAGCAGTACTTC. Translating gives CASKVKFLAEQYF.

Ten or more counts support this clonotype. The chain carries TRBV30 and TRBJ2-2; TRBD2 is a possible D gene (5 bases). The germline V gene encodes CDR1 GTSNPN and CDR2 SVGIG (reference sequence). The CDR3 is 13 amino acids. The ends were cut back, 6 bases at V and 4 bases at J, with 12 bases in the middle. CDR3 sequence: CACVLGRTGELFF. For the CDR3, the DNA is TGTGCCTGTGTACTAGGGCGCACCGGGGAGCTGTTTTTT.

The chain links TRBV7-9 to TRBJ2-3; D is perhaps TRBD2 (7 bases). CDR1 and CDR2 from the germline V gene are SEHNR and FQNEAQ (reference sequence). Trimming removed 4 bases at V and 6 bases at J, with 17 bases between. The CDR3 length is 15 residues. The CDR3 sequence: CASSSGGRKADTQYF. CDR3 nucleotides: TGTGCCAGCAGCTCGGGGGGCCGCAAAGCTGATACGCAGTATTTT.

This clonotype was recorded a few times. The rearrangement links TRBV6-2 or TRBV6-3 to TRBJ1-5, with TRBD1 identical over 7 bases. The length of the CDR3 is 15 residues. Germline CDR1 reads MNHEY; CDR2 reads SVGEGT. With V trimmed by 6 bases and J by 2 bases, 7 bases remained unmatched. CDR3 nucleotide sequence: TGTGCCAGCAGCCCCGACAGGGTAGGCAATCAGCCCCAGCATTTT. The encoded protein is CASSPDRVGNQPQHF.

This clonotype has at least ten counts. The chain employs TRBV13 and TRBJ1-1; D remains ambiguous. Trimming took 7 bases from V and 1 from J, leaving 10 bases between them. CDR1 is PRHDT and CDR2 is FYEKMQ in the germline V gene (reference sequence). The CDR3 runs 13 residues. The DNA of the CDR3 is TGTGCCAGCAAAATGTTCCGGAACACTGAAGCTTTCTTT. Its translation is CASKMFRNTEAFF.

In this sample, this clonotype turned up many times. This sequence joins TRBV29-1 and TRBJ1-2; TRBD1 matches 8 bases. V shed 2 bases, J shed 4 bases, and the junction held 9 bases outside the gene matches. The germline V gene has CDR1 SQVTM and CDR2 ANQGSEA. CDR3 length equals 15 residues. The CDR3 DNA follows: TGCAGCGTTGAACCTCCGACAGGGGCACGCTATGGCTACACCTTC. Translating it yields CSVEPPTGARYGYTF.